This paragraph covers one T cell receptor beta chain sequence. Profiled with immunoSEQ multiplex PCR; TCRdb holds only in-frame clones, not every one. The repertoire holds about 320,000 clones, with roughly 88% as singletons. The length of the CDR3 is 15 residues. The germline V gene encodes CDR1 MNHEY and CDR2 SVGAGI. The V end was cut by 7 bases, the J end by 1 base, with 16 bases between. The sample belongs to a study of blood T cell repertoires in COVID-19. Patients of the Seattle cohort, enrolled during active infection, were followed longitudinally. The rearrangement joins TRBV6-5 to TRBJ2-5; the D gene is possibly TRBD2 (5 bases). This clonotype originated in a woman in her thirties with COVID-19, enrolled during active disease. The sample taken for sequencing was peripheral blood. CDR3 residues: CASISRRLLQETQYF. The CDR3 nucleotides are TGTGCCAGCATCTCCAGGAGGCTCCTCCAAGAGACCCAGTACTTC.